These 31 T cell receptor beta chains were sequenced from one sample in a study of technical replicates of blood from a few donors. Profiling relied on immunoSEQ multiplex PCR, and the TCRdb table lists in-frame clones only, not all of them. The sample holds over 75,000 clones; approximately 97% are singletons and the top ten take roughly 0.3%. Sequencing used T cells isolated from PBMCs. The receptors originated from a human donor in good health.

This clone was observed once. The V call is TRBV30, the J call TRBJ1-5, with 7 bases fitting TRBD1. CDR1 is GTSNPN and CDR2 is SVGIG in the germline V gene (reference sequence). After removal of 4 bases from V and 7 bases from J, the junction contained 4 bases not matched to a gene. The CDR3 loop spans 12 amino acids. The CDR3 is CAWKQGIQPQHF. The CDR3, as DNA: TGTGCCTGGAAACAGGGGATACAGCCCCAGCATTTT.

The rearrangement joins TRBV15 to TRBJ2-7; no definite D call. The CDR3 has 14 residues. The germline V gene has CDR1 LNHNV and CDR2 YYDKDF (reference sequence). The V and J ends lost 1 base and 6 bases respectively, with 13 bases between them. As DNA, the CDR3 is TGTGCCACCAGCAGAGTTCGAAATACGGGCGAGCAGTACTTC. Encoded protein: CATSRVRNTGEQYF. Variable domain in full (rest from reference TRBV15 and TRBJ2-7): DAMVIQNPRYQVTQFGKPVTLSCSQTLNHNVMYWYQQKSSQAPKLLFHYYDKDFNNEADTPDNFQSRRPNTSFCFLDIRSPGLGDTAMYLCATSRVRNTGEQYFGPGTRLTVT.

The V call is TRBV6-5, the J call TRBJ2-7; D not resolved. CDR3 size: 15 residues. CDR1 is MNHEY, CDR2 SVGAGI, per germline. The V end lost 0 bases, the J end lost 4 bases, and 13 bases lay between the germline ends. The CDR3 loop is CASSYSALPLYEQYF. The CDR3 DNA sequence: TGTGCCAGCAGTTACTCCGCGCTCCCTTTGTACGAGCAGTACTTC.

The chain joins TRBV30 to TRBJ2-7, with TRBD1 matching 7 bases. This CDR3 region has 12 residues. Trimming cost V 1 base and J 13 bases; bases outside gene matches: 10. Germline CDR1 reads GTSNPN; CDR2 reads SVGIG (reference sequence). The CDR3 loop is CAWSARRDRTYF. The CDR3 DNA sequence: TGTGCCTGGAGTGCACGCCGGGACAGAACCTACTTC.

The J gene is TRBJ1-2, the V gene TRBV7-9, with 10 bases lining up with TRBD1. CDR1 is SEHNR and CDR2 is FQNEAQ in the germline V gene (reference sequence). This CDR3 spans 14 amino acids. The ends lost 5 bases at V and 5 bases at J; junction bases unmatched: 5. Written as DNA, the CDR3 is TGTGCCAGCAGCCGACAGGGGGCAGAGTATGGCTACACCTTC. Protein sequence: CASSRQGAEYGYTF.

The CDR3 DNA is TGTGCCAGCAGCACCTGGACTAGCGGAGACAATGAGCAGTTCTTC. This translates into CASSTWTSGDNEQFF. The rearrangement links TRBV7-9 to TRBJ2-1; TRBD2 aligns across 10 bases. Per the germline V gene, CDR1 is SEHNR and CDR2 is FQNEAQ (reference sequence). V was clipped by 5 bases and J by 5 bases; unmatched bases: 6. The CDR3 is 15 residues long.

The gene calls are TRBV19 and TRBJ2-3; TRBD2 aligns across 10 bases. Trimming removed 4 bases from V and 2 bases from J; junction bases left unmatched: 9. Germline loops: CDR1 LNHDA, CDR2 SQIVND (reference sequence). The CDR3 has 17 amino acids. CDR3 bases: TGTGCCAGTAGTAGGGGGCGGACTAGCGGACTCACAGATACGCAGTATTTT. It translates to CASSRGRTSGLTDTQYF.

The chain couples TRBV10-1 to TRBJ2-7; the D gene is possibly TRBD2 (6 bases). This CDR3 comprises 12 residues. The V gene's germline CDR1 is WNHNN and CDR2 SYGVQD (reference sequence). The V end was cut by 5 bases, the J end by 7 bases, with 12 bases between. The CDR3: CASSPGSGEQYF. CDR3 nucleotide sequence: TGCGCCAGCAGTCCCGGGAGCGGGGAGCAGTACTTC.

The chain uses TRBV7-7 and TRBJ2-3, with 12 nucleotides matching TRBD2. Germline V gives CDR1 SSHAT, CDR2 FNYEAQ (reference sequence). J lost 1 base, V lost 5 bases, and 1 base had no gene match. The CDR3 is 15 residues long. CDR3 in DNA: TGTGCCAGCAGCGCTAGCGGGGGGGGCACAGATACGCAGTATTTT. It translates to CASSASGGGTDTQYF.

The chain couples TRBV7-2 to TRBJ2-7; 7 nucleotides agree with TRBD2. Trimming removed 5 bases from V and 5 bases from J; junction bases left unmatched: 12. The CDR3 contains 15 residues. Germline CDR1 SGHTA, CDR2 FQGNSA. CDR3 residues: CASSTRLGGSHEQYF. The CDR3, as DNA: TGTGCCAGCAGCACCCGTTTGGGAGGGTCCCACGAGCAGTACTTC. Drawing the rest from reference TRBV7-2 and TRBJ2-7, the complete variable domain is GAGVSQSPSNKVTEKGKDVELRCDPISGHTALYWYRQSLGQGLEFLIYFQGNSAPDKSGLPSDRFSAERTGGSVSTLTIQRTQQEDSAVYLCASSTRLGGSHEQYFGPGTRLTVT.

This clone has a single count. The rearrangement uses TRBV28 and TRBJ1-4; tentative D call: TRBD1 (6 bases). Germline assignment: CDR1 MDHEN and CDR2 SYDVKM. The CDR3 loop spans 15 amino acids. V was clipped by 4 bases and J by 4 bases, with 13 bases between them. This CDR3 is CASSSPRTDNEKLFF. Here the CDR3 DNA reads TGTGCCAGCAGTTCCCCTAGGACAGATAATGAAAAACTGTTTTTT.

The gene calls are TRBV5-1 and TRBJ2-2, with TRBD2 matching over 12 bases. J gave up 5 bases and V 3 bases, and 11 bases lay outside the gene matches. Germline assignment: CDR1 SGHRS and CDR2 YFSETQ. This CDR3 spans 18 amino acids. The CDR3, as DNA: TGCGCCAGCAGCTCCGTGCGGGAGACTAGCGGGAGTACCGGGGAGCTGTTTTTT. Its protein product is CASSSVRETSGSTGELFF. Based on the CDR3 plus reference TRBV5-1 and TRBJ2-2, the full variable domain is KAGVTQTPRYLIKTRGQQVTLSCSPISGHRSVSWYQQTPGQGLQFLFEYFSETQRNKGNFPGRFSGRQFSNSRSEMNVSTLELGDSALYLCASSSVRETSGSTGELFFGEGSRLTVL.

The chain has TRBV19 and TRBJ2-1, with 9 bases fitting TRBD2. The CDR3 covers 16 residues. Germline V lookup: CDR1 LNHDA, CDR2 SQIVND (reference sequence). V trimming: 7 bases; J trimming: 4 bases; junction bases outside the gene matches: 11. The CDR3 region is CASTPGSGRAYNEQFF. In DNA, the CDR3 is TGTGCCAGTACCCCGGGTAGCGGGAGAGCTTACAATGAGCAGTTCTTC.

This chain links TRBV29-1 with TRBJ2-2; D is uncertain. Trimming took off 6 bases at V and 4 bases at J, with 12 bases between the two ends. Germline CDR1 is SQVTM and CDR2 is ANQGSEA. The CDR3 extends over 13 amino acids. DNA of the CDR3: TGCAGCGTGGCTAGTAAACGCACCGGGGAGCTGTTTTTT. It translates to CSVASKRTGELFF.

The chain has TRBV27 and TRBJ2-2, with 11 bases aligning to TRBD2. The junction had 2 bases not matched to a gene; V was cut back by 2 bases and J by 6 bases. CDR1 MNHEY and CDR2 SMNVEV come from the germline V gene (reference sequence). The CDR3 contains 15 residues. DNA of the CDR3: TGTGCCAGCAGTTTAGTAGCGGGAGGGCCCGGGGAGCTGTTTTTT. Translation: CASSLVAGGPGELFF.

On this clone itself: A read error may produce the germline difference seen at one junction end. The J gene is TRBJ1-2, the V gene TRBV28; 7 bases align to TRBD1. The germline gives CDR1 MDHEN, CDR2 SYDVKM. This CDR3 is 13 amino acids long. CDR3 sequence: CASSLADRADSEF. CDR3 sequence (DNA): TGTGCCAGCAGTCTTGCCGACAGGGCCGATTCCGAATTC.

V usage is TRBV27 and J usage is TRBJ1-1, with no clear D. V was shortened by 4 bases and J by 5 bases, with 14 bases between the two germline ends. Germline-derived CDR1 and CDR2 are MNHEY and SMNVEV (reference sequence). The CDR3 has 14 residues. The CDR3 loop reads CASSWEATGTEAFF. The CDR3 DNA reads TGTGCCAGCAGTTGGGAAGCAACGGGGACTGAAGCTTTCTTT.

This rearrangement joins TRBV6-4 to TRBJ1-1; D ambiguous. Per germline, CDR1 MRHNA and CDR2 SNTAGT. This CDR3 is built from 11 residues. With 6 bases removed from V and 5 bases from J, the gap between germline ends came to 7 bases. The CDR3 nucleotides read TGTGCCAGCAGGTCGGGGACTGAAGCTTTCTTT. As protein: CASRSGTEAFF.

The chain recombines TRBV27 with TRBJ2-5; tentative D call: TRBD2 (6 bases). Trimming stripped 0 bases from V and 5 bases from J, with 16 bases between. Germline CDR1 is MNHEY and CDR2 is SMNVEV (reference sequence). The CDR3 runs 16 residues. The CDR3 sequence is CASSLSGEGGWETQYF. Here the CDR3 DNA reads TGTGCCAGCAGTTTATCGGGTGAGGGAGGCTGGGAGACCCAGTACTTC.

The chain joins TRBV9 to TRBJ1-3, with D possibly TRBD1 on 6 matching bases. The CDR3 runs 15 residues. V was clipped by 1 base and J by 2 bases, with 10 bases between them. Germline V CDR1 and CDR2: SGDLS, YYNGEE. The CDR3 nucleotides read TGTGCCAGCAGCGTACCCCGGACAGCTGGAAACACCATATATTTT. Its protein is CASSVPRTAGNTIYF.

The chain is built from TRBV11-3 and TRBJ2-5; a possible D gene is TRBD1 (5 bases). The CDR3 is made up of 15 amino acids. Per the germline V gene, CDR1 is SGHNT and CDR2 is YENEEA. The V end lost 1 base, the J end lost 3 bases, and 12 bases lay between the germline ends. DNA for the CDR3: TGTGCCAGCAGCTTAGGGGGCGCAATAGAAGAGACCCAGTACTTC. As protein: CASSLGGAIEETQYF.

V and J are TRBV9 and TRBJ1-2, with TRBD1 identical over 8 bases. This CDR3 has 14 residues. In germline, CDR1 is SGDLS, CDR2 YYNGEE. With 5 bases clipped from V and 8 bases from J, the junction kept 11 bases outside the gene matches. CDR3 in amino acids: CASSGPTGARGYTF. The CDR3 DNA sequence: TGTGCCAGCAGTGGCCCGACAGGGGCCCGGGGCTACACCTTC.

The chain recombines TRBV6-1 with TRBJ2-7; maybe TRBD2 (5 bases). CDR3 size: 15 residues. CDR1 MNHNS and CDR2 SASEGT come from the germline V gene. The V end lost 6 bases, the J end lost 3 bases, and 18 bases lay between the germline ends. The CDR3 loop is CASRIRRAEIYEQYF. In DNA form, the CDR3 reads TGTGCCAGCAGGATTCGGCGGGCCGAGATCTACGAGCAGTACTTC.

The V call is TRBV9, the J call TRBJ2-1; no clear D. The CDR3 sequence is 15 residues long. V lost 1 base and J 5 bases, leaving 13 bases between the germline ends. The germline V gene encodes CDR1 SGDLS and CDR2 YYNGEE. Here the CDR3 reads CASSVRQLEHNEQFF. CDR3 sequence (DNA): TGTGCCAGCAGCGTACGTCAGCTAGAGCACAATGAGCAGTTCTTC.

The rearrangement links TRBV7-2 to TRBJ1-4, with unresolved D. Trimming took 3 bases from V and 7 from J, leaving 18 bases between them. Germline values: CDR1 SGHTA, CDR2 FQGNSA. The length of the CDR3 is 16 residues. The CDR3 DNA is TGTGCCAGCAGCTTCCACCCACAACAGACACTTGAAAAACTGTTTTTT. Its protein product is CASSFHPQQTLEKLFF.

The chain uses TRBV4-1 and TRBJ1-2, with D possibly TRBD1 on 6 matching bases. V dropped 2 bases and J dropped 5 bases, with 12 bases sitting between them. Germline CDR1 reads MGHRA; CDR2 reads YSYEKL. This CDR3 spans 14 amino acids. The CDR3 reads CASSQRTGQYGYTF. DNA of the CDR3: TGCGCCAGCAGCCAAAGAACCGGACAGTATGGCTACACCTTC.

The chain has TRBV5-1 and TRBJ1-4; D call uncertain. The CDR3 extends over 14 amino acids. Trimming shortened V by 6 bases and J by 4 bases, and 13 bases separated the two germline ends. Germline CDR1 SGHRS, CDR2 YFSETQ. CDR3 sequence (DNA): TGCGCCAGCACCTACAGTCTCAATAATGAAAAACTGTTTTTT. Its translation is CASTYSLNNEKLFF.

The rearrangement uses TRBV28 and TRBJ2-7; the match to TRBD1 covers 8 bases. With V trimmed by 8 bases and J by 6 bases, 12 bases remained unmatched. Per the germline V gene, CDR1 is MDHEN and CDR2 is SYDVKM. The CDR3 is 14 residues long. CDR3 region: CASGSGTGLSEQYF. The CDR3 DNA sequence: TGTGCCAGCGGCTCCGGGACAGGCTTAAGCGAGCAGTACTTC.

The CDR3 is CASSYSSIHSYEQYF. CDR3 nucleotide sequence: TGTGCCAGCAGTTACTCCTCTATCCACTCCTACGAGCAGTACTTC. The V gene is TRBV6-5, the J gene TRBJ2-7, with D unresolved. Germline V gives CDR1 MNHEY, CDR2 SVGAGI. Trimming cost V 0 bases and J 0 bases, with 9 bases left between them. The CDR3 is made up of 15 amino acids.

This rearrangement joins TRBV6-1 to TRBJ1-2, with D uncertain. Trimming took 1 base from V and 8 from J, leaving 29 bases between them. This CDR3 has 19 residues. Germline CDR1 and CDR2: MNHNS and SASEGT. This CDR3 reads CASSEVGYDGHGSRSGYTF. The CDR3 nucleotides read TGTGCCAGCAGTGAAGTCGGTTATGATGGGCACGGCAGTCGTTCGGGCTACACCTTC.

J is TRBJ1-2 and V is TRBV25-1; no firm D call. This CDR3 has 12 amino acids. The V end lost 9 bases, the J end lost 6 bases, and 14 bases lay between the germline ends. Looked up from germline, CDR1 is MGHDK and CDR2 is SYGVNS. Written as DNA, the CDR3 is TGTGCCAGTGAAACGGGGTATCATGGCTACACCTTC. Translated: CASETGYHGYTF.